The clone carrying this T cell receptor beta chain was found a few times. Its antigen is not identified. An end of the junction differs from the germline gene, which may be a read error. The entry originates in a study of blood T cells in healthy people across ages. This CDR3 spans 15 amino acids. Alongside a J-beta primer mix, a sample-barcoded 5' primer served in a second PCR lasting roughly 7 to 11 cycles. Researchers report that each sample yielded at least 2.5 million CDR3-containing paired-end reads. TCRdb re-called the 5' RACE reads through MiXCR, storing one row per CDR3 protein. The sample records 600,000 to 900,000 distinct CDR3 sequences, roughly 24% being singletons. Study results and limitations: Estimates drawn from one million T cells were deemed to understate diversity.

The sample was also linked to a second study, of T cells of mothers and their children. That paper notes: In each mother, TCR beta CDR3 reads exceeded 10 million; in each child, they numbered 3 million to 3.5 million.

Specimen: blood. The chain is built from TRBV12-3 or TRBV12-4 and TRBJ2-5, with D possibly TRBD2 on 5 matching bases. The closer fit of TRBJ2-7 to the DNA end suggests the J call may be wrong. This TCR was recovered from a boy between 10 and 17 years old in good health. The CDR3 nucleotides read TGTACCAGCAGTTTTCCGGCTGGCGGGCACAGCGAGCAGTACTTC. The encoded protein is CTSSFPAGGHSEQYF.